This T cell receptor (beta chain) was obtained from a study of CD8 T cells in ankylosing spondylitis. Study outcomes and limitations: It was reported that disease-linked clones were significantly enriched in matched ankylosing spondylitis synovial fluid. As for the disease-linked clones, they showed a CD8+ phenotype and occurred at relatively low frequencies in peripheral blood. Before this, some motif variants had been reported in reactive arthritis synovial fluid and blood. Several highly homologous variants made up a TCR beta motif, and this motif appeared characteristic of ankylosing spondylitis blood.

TCRdb re-analysed the 5' RACE reads in MiXCR, keeping a single row per CDR3 protein. The table shows some 840,000 distinct CDR3 sequences, with about 12% occurring only once. This clonotype was seen ten or more times. The target antigen is unknown. CDR1 DFQATT and CDR2 SNEGSKA come from the germline V gene (reference sequence). Trimming cost V 1 base and J 3 bases, with 10 bases left between them. The CDR3 sequence is 13 residues long. The gene calls are TRBV20-1 and TRBJ2-7, with a tentative D call TRBD1 (6 bases). This clonotype was sampled from a male donor with ankylosing spondylitis. Sequenced sample: blood, either unsorted or a sorted T cell fraction (not recorded which). This CDR3 is CSARVDRLYEQYF. The CDR3 region has the DNA TGCAGTGCTAGAGTAGACAGGCTCTACGAGCAGTACTTC.